This TCR beta chain was identified in a study of identical twins. Overall study findings and caveats: Where beta out-of-frame sequences were concerned, excess twin sharing was weaker. In drawing conclusions, the study used cross-sectional statistical analysis and did not follow the same donors.

Via MiXCR, TCRdb re-called the 5' RACE reads, giving one row per CDR3 protein. Among roughly 1,500,000 distinct CDR3 sequences listed, roughly a third were seen once. Between the trimmed V and J ends, which lost 10 bases and 3 bases, there was a span of 12 bases. This CDR3 comprises 13 residues. Germline values: CDR1 ENHRY, CDR2 SYGVKD. Details on this clonotype: The antigen is unknown.

The sequence was collected from a newborn girl in good health. The rearrangement joins TRBV10-3 to TRBJ1-4; D ambiguous. Sample: cord blood. The DNA of the CDR3 is TGTGCCACCGGGCCGGAGTCTAATGAAAAACTGTTTTTT. As protein: CATGPESNEKLFF.